The clone carrying this T cell receptor (beta chain) was observed once. Trimming removed 1 base from V and 0 bases from J, with 7 bases in between. The CDR3 totals 14 residues. Germline CDR1 and CDR2: GTSNPN and SVGIG (reference sequence). The sample is drawn from a study of control samples from healthy donors and cancer patients. Profiling relied on immunoSEQ multiplex PCR, and the TCRdb table lists in-frame clones only, not all of them. The table has 55,000 to 90,000 clones, approximately 84% seen once. The V and J genes are TRBV30 and TRBJ1-3, with D possibly TRBD1 on 5 matching bases. This receptor was identified in a man aged 50 to 59 in good health. Material for sequencing was blood. The CDR3 sequence: CAWSGQGSGNTIYF. The CDR3 DNA sequence: TGTGCCTGGAGTGGTCAGGGCTCTGGAAACACCATATATTTT. Complete variable domain (other parts from reference TRBV30 and TRBJ1-3): SQTIHQWPATLVQPVGSPLSLECTVEGTSNPNLYWYRQAAGRGLQLLFYSVGIGQISSEVPQNLSASRPQDRQFILSSKKLLLSDSGFYLCAWSGQGSGNTIYFGEGSWLTVV.